This T cell receptor beta chain originates from a study of cytomegalovirus exposure and HLA in healthy donors. Whole-study findings and limits: In vitro assays verified that a few CMV-associated chains recognized CMV antigens specifically.

Germline values: CDR1 MGHRA, CDR2 YSYEKL. The CDR3 extends over 15 amino acids. The V segment lost 4 bases and the J segment 5 bases; nucleotides outside the gene matches: 9. Details on this clone: What it binds is not known.

Donors were ostensibly healthy at sampling, although undocumented immune exposures were probable. The PCR made use of 60 Vbeta and 13 Jbeta primers. The table came from immunoSEQ multiplex PCR; TCRdb's copy has only in-frame clones and leaves some out. The sample holds 150,000 to 200,000 clones; 82% are singletons and the top ten take roughly 0.095%. Sequencing was performed on PBMCs. This TCR derives from a boy aged 2 to 10 in good health and CMV-seronegative. V and J are TRBV4-1 and TRBJ1-1; TRBD1 aligns across 8 bases. The DNA for the CDR3 is TGCGCCAGCAGCCTGCTGTCAGGGGGCTCGACTGAAGCTTTCTTT. Translating it yields CASSLLSGGSTEAFF.